The 28 T cell receptor beta chains below were found in one sample sequenced in a study of beta chain features in type 1 diabetes. Study-level points and caveats: There was a moderate but significant shortening of TCRB CDR3s in all four CD4+ subsets of Type 1 diabetes patients.

These receptors have no identified antigens. Every bit of the isolated RNA underwent reverse transcription, so sequencing read expressed TCRB transcripts. This table comes from immunoSEQ multiplex PCR, and its TCRdb copy is limited to in-frame clones, with some not included. This table has nearly 700,000 clones, 13% appearing once. Input material: naive CD4+ T cells from blood. These receptors all come from a man aged 18 to 30 with type 1 diabetes.

J is TRBJ2-7 and V is TRBV5-1; weak D call: TRBD1 (6 bases). This CDR3 is 13 amino acids long. Trimming took 1 base from V and 6 from J, leaving 11 bases between them. Germline V gives CDR1 SGHRS, CDR2 YFSETQ. CDR3 DNA: TGCGCCAGCAGCTTGCAATCAGGGGTCGAGCAGTACTTC. It codes for CASSLQSGVEQYF.

This clone has only a few counts. This chain connects TRBV25-1 to TRBJ2-1; 7 bases map to TRBD1. Germline assignment: CDR1 MGHDK and CDR2 SYGVNS. The length of the CDR3 is 14 residues. Losses at the gene ends were 4 bases for V and 6 bases for J; bases not matched to a gene: 6. Written as DNA, the CDR3 is TGTGCCAGCAGTGCGCCAGGGGGTATCAATGAGCAGTTCTTC. This translates into CASSAPGGINEQFF.

The chain uses TRBV4-2 and TRBJ2-7; D may be TRBD2 (5 bases). The CDR3 covers 15 residues. V lost 1 base, J lost 5 bases, and 15 bases lay in between. Germline CDR1 is LGHNA and CDR2 is YNFKEQ. As DNA, the CDR3 is TGTGCCAGCAGCCAAGGACACCGGGAAGACAACGAGCAGTACTTC. Translating gives CASSQGHREDNEQYF.

The chain uses TRBV27 and TRBJ2-7; possible D gene TRBD1, 6 bases. The germline V and J ends were trimmed by 5 bases and 1 base, with 12 bases remaining between them. This CDR3 region has 14 residues. CDR1 MNHEY and CDR2 SMNVEV come from the germline V gene (reference sequence). CDR3 in amino acids: CASSRRQVSYEQYF. The CDR3 DNA follows: TGTGCCAGCAGTCGAAGACAGGTTTCCTACGAGCAGTACTTC.

The gene calls are TRBV30 and TRBJ2-2; tentatively, D is TRBD2 (6 bases). The germline V gene has CDR1 GTSNPN and CDR2 SVGIG (reference sequence). Trimming removed 2 bases from V and 6 bases from J, with 10 bases in between. The CDR3 extends over 13 amino acids. The CDR3 DNA follows: TGTGCCTGGAGTAGTAGGGAGGCCGGGGAGCTGTTTTTT. This sequence encodes CAWSSREAGELFF. Variable domain in full (rest from reference TRBV30 and TRBJ2-2): SQTIHQWPATLVQPVGSPLSLECTVEGTSNPNLYWYRQAAGRGLQLLFYSVGIGQISSEVPQNLSASRPQDRQFILSSKKLLLSDSGFYLCAWSSREAGELFFGEGSRLTVL.

This chain links TRBV2 with TRBJ1-2, with D perhaps matching TRBD1 (6 bases). This CDR3 comprises 13 residues. The ends were cut back, 5 bases at V and 7 bases at J, with 14 bases in the middle. CDR1 and CDR2 from the germline V gene are SNHLY and FYNNEI. The CDR3 region is CASSSVGGLGYTF. CDR3 DNA: TGTGCCAGCAGTTCCGTAGGGGGGCTTGGCTACACCTTC. Drawing the rest from reference TRBV2 and TRBJ1-2, the complete variable domain is EPEVTQTPSHQVTQMGQEVILRCVPISNHLYFYWYRQILGQKVEFLVSFYNNEISEKSEIFDDQFSVERPDGSNFTLKIRSTKLEDSAMYFCASSSVGGLGYTFGSGTRLTVV.

The chain has TRBV6-6 and TRBJ2-6, with unresolved D. From germline, CDR1 is MNHNY and CDR2 SVGAGI (reference sequence). The ends were cut back, 6 bases at V and 4 bases at J, with 13 bases in the middle. The CDR3 totals 15 residues. The CDR3 nucleotides are TGTGCCAGCAGCTGGGCCCTCGCCGGGGCCAACGTCCTGACTTTC. Translated, it gives CASSWALAGANVLTF.

J is TRBJ2-3 and V is TRBV30; the match to TRBD2 covers 8 bases. This CDR3 spans 15 amino acids. From germline, CDR1 is GTSNPN and CDR2 SVGIG (reference sequence). V trimming: 8 bases; J trimming: 2 bases; junction bases outside the gene matches: 12. The CDR3 loop reads CAQEGLGVVTDTQYF. CDR3 bases: TGTGCCCAAGAGGGACTAGGGGTTGTCACAGATACGCAGTATTTT.

This chain uses TRBV30 with TRBJ1-3; maybe TRBD1 (6 bases). Germline V lookup: CDR1 GTSNPN, CDR2 SVGIG (reference sequence). This CDR3 is 18 amino acids long. The V end was cut by 0 bases, the J end by 0 bases, with 18 bases between. The CDR3 reads CAWSVGASQIGSGNTIYF. The CDR3, as DNA: TGTGCCTGGAGTGTGGGGGCAAGTCAGATAGGCTCTGGAAACACCATATATTTT.

This clone showed up just a few times. This chain connects TRBV7-2 to TRBJ1-5; a weak D match, TRBD1 (5 bases). V dropped 5 bases and J dropped 4 bases, with 15 bases sitting between them. Germline-derived CDR1 and CDR2 are SGHTA and FQGNSA. CDR3 length equals 15 residues. DNA for the CDR3: TGTGCCAGCAGCCCCCAGCCAGGGATTAATCAGCCCCAGCATTTT. Translating it yields CASSPQPGINQPQHF. Drawing the rest from reference TRBV7-2 and TRBJ1-5, the complete variable domain is GAGVSQSPSNKVTEKGKDVELRCDPISGHTALYWYRQSLGQGLEFLIYFQGNSAPDKSGLPSDRFSAERTGGSVSTLTIQRTQQEDSAVYLCASSPQPGINQPQHFGDGTRLSIL.

V and J are TRBV7-2 and TRBJ2-5, with TRBD1 matching over 7 bases. The CDR3 has 15 amino acids. V was clipped by 5 bases and J by 1 base; unmatched bases: 7. The germline CDR1 and CDR2 sequences are SGHTA and FQGNSA. The CDR3 loop is CASSPWTGSQETQYF. In DNA form, the CDR3 reads TGTGCCAGCAGCCCGTGGACAGGAAGCCAAGAGACCCAGTACTTC.

This clone was seen a handful of times. Additional DNA sequences in this sample encode the identical CDR3. V and J are TRBV6-6 and TRBJ2-5; the match to TRBD1 covers 9 bases. This CDR3 has 14 amino acids. Germline lookup yields CDR1 MNHNY and CDR2 SVGAGI (reference sequence). J gave up 4 bases and V 2 bases, and 2 bases lay outside the gene matches. This chain's CDR3 is CASSYRGQGETQYF. In nucleotides, the CDR3 is TGTGCCAGCAGTTACCGGGGACAGGGAGAGACCCAGTACTTC.

There are a few counts of this clone. The chain employs TRBV7-9 and TRBJ2-2; the D is unclear. Germline V gene lookup returns CDR1 SEHNR and CDR2 FQNEAQ (reference sequence). Trimming removed 3 bases at V and 9 bases at J, with 11 bases between. The CDR3 sequence is 13 residues long. The CDR3 DNA follows: TGTGCCAGCAGCTTGGGTCATCTGCGGGAGCTGTTTTTT. Protein sequence: CASSLGHLRELFF.

J is TRBJ1-5 and V is TRBV27; D not resolved. V lost 8 bases and J lost 7, with 21 bases in between. The CDR3 contains 15 residues. Germline CDR1 MNHEY, CDR2 SMNVEV (reference sequence). As DNA, the CDR3 is TGTGCCAGCGGCCGGACTCCCGAGTTGGAGCAGCCCCAGCATTTT. It translates to CASGRTPELEQPQHF.

The V gene is TRBV11-1, the J gene TRBJ2-3; 7 bases are shared with TRBD2. CDR3 length: 18 amino acids. The V segment lost 5 bases and the J segment 0 bases; nucleotides outside the gene matches: 14. CDR1 SGHAT and CDR2 FQDESV come from the germline V gene (reference sequence). This chain's CDR3 is CASSPGGGGFASTDTQYF. The CDR3 DNA is TGTGCCAGCAGCCCGGGCGGCGGGGGATTCGCTAGCACAGATACGCAGTATTTT.

The V gene is TRBV7-2, the J gene TRBJ1-4; 7 nucleotides agree with TRBD1. Per germline, CDR1 SGHTA and CDR2 FQGNSA. The CDR3 sequence is 14 residues long. J lost 6 bases, V lost 5 bases, and 6 bases had no gene match. The CDR3 is CASSPGGDHEKLFF. The CDR3 bases are TGTGCCAGCAGCCCAGGGGGGGACCATGAAAAACTGTTTTTT. The variable domain in full, with the rest retrieved from reference TRBV7-2 and TRBJ1-4, is GAGVSQSPSNKVTEKGKDVELRCDPISGHTALYWYRQSLGQGLEFLIYFQGNSAPDKSGLPSDRFSAERTGGSVSTLTIQRTQQEDSAVYLCASSPGGDHEKLFFGSGTQLSVL.

There are a few counts of this clone. Other nucleotide sequences from this sample produce the same CDR3. V and J are TRBV5-1 and TRBJ2-1, with D tentatively TRBD1 (6 bases). CDR3 size: 15 residues. Trimming took 3 bases from V and 0 from J, leaving 10 bases between them. Germline-derived CDR1 and CDR2 are SGHRS and YFSETQ. CDR3 nucleotides: TGCGCCAGCAGCTCGGACAGTAGCTCCTACAATGAGCAGTTCTTC. Translated: CASSSDSSSYNEQFF.

Many counts were recorded for this clone. The gene calls are TRBV30 and TRBJ1-4; D remains ambiguous. CDR3 length equals 13 residues. Germline V gene data show CDR1 as GTSNPN and CDR2 as SVGIG (reference sequence). V was cut by 2 bases and J by 7 bases, with 11 bases left in between. DNA for the CDR3: TGTGCCTGGAGTAGGGCGTCGGGTGAAAAACTGTTTTTT. Its protein is CAWSRASGEKLFF.

The chain carries TRBV7-9 and TRBJ1-2, with no clear D. Germline lookup yields CDR1 SEHNR and CDR2 FQNEAQ (reference sequence). The CDR3 spans 15 residues. V dropped 0 bases and J dropped 8 bases, with 16 bases sitting between them. In DNA, the CDR3 is TGTGCCAGCAGCTTAGCAAGGGAGGCTCCGCGAGGCTACACCTTC. This codes for CASSLAREAPRGYTF.

In this sample, this clone turned up many times. Other nucleotide sequences in the sample specify the same CDR3. The gene calls are TRBV15 and TRBJ2-1; D uncertain. CDR1 and CDR2 (germline): LNHNV, YYDKDF (reference sequence). The CDR3 is made up of 11 amino acids. Trimming left V 4 bases short and J 2 bases short, with 0 bases between. The CDR3 protein is CATSTYNEQFF. The CDR3 DNA is TGTGCCACCAGCACCTACAATGAGCAGTTCTTC.

This clone was picked up a small number of times. The chain combines TRBV14 with TRBJ2-1, with 8 nucleotides matching TRBD2. Trimming at V came to 0 bases and at J to 6 bases, leaving 13 bases not matched to a gene. CDR1 is SGHDN, CDR2 FVKESK, per germline. The CDR3 covers 18 residues. The CDR3 protein is CASSQDLGGAGQSNEQFF. The CDR3 DNA is TGTGCCAGCAGCCAAGATCTCGGGGGGGCCGGGCAGAGCAATGAGCAGTTCTTC. Together with reference TRBV14 and TRBJ2-1, the CDR3 gives the full variable domain: EAGVTQFPSHSVIEKGQTVTLRCDPISGHDNLYWYRRVMGKEIKFLLHFVKESKQDESGMPNNRFLAERTGGTYSTLKVQPAELEDSGVYFCASSQDLGGAGQSNEQFFGPGTRLTVL.

This clone was found a few times. V and J are TRBV13 and TRBJ1-1; D is unclear. CDR3 length equals 11 residues. V lost 6 bases and J lost 5, with 7 bases in between. Germline V gene data show CDR1 as PRHDT and CDR2 as FYEKMQ (reference sequence). CDR3 sequence (DNA): TGTGCCAGCAGGCAGAGGACTGAAGCTTTCTTT. Encoded protein: CASRQRTEAFF.

The chain recombines TRBV2 with TRBJ2-1, with TRBD1 identical over 7 bases. The V and J ends lost 10 bases and 9 bases, in that order; junction bases with no gene match: 12. The CDR3 length is 13 residues. The germline V gene has CDR1 SNHLY and CDR2 FYNNEI. The CDR3 sequence: CATKQGPASEQFF. CDR3 sequence (DNA): TGTGCCACAAAACAGGGGCCGGCGAGTGAGCAGTTCTTC.

This clone was observed a few times. The rearrangement joins TRBV19 to TRBJ2-7; 8 nucleotides match TRBD1. Per the germline V gene, CDR1 is LNHDA and CDR2 is SQIVND (reference sequence). V shed 3 bases and J 6 bases; nucleotides not matched to a gene: 7. The CDR3 length is 14 residues. CDR3: CASSIQGADGEQYF. The DNA of the CDR3 is TGTGCCAGTAGTATTCAGGGGGCGGATGGCGAGCAGTACTTC.

This clone was seen more than once but under ten times. The chain uses TRBV6-1 and TRBJ2-5; D might be TRBD2 (5 bases). The germline gives CDR1 MNHNS, CDR2 SASEGT. V dropped 7 bases and J dropped 7 bases, with 7 bases sitting between them. The CDR3 is 10 amino acids. CDR3 residues: CASTSGTQYF. In DNA form, the CDR3 reads TGTGCCAGCACAAGCGGGACCCAGTACTTC.

CDR3 coding DNA: TGTGCCAGCAGCCATGGCGGGGCGGTCTACAATGAGCAGTTCTTC. This translates into CASSHGGAVYNEQFF. V usage is TRBV5-4 and J usage is TRBJ2-1; a possible D gene is TRBD2 (6 bases). The CDR3 sequence is 15 residues long. Per the germline V gene, CDR1 is SGHNT and CDR2 is YYREEE (reference sequence). Trimming removed 4 bases from V and 3 bases from J, with 14 bases in between.

The chain combines TRBV7-3 with TRBJ1-3; no clear D. The CDR3 has 13 amino acids. Trimming took 6 bases from V and 4 from J, leaving 10 bases between them. The germline V gene has CDR1 SGHTA and CDR2 FQGTGA. The CDR3 coding sequence is TGTGCCAGCAGTTCGGGTTTCGGAAACACCATATATTTT. Protein sequence: CASSSGFGNTIYF.

This clone was counted only a few times. This chain links TRBV4-1 with TRBJ1-4; no reliable D call. The germline V gene encodes CDR1 MGHRA and CDR2 YSYEKL. The CDR3 extends over 15 amino acids. Between the trimmed V and J ends, which lost 3 bases and 0 bases, there was a span of 8 bases. CDR3 nucleotides: TGCGCCAGCAGCCAGCCGGTTTCAACTAATGAAAAACTGTTTTTT. Translating it yields CASSQPVSTNEKLFF.